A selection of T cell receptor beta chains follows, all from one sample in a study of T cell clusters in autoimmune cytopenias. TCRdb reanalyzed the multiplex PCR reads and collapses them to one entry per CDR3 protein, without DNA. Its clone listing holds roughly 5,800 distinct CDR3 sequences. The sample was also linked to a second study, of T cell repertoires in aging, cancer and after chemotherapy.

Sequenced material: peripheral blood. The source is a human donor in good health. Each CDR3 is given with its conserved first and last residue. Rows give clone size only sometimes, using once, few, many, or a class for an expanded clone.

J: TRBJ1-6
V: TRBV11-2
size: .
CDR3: CASRLTGTGANSPLHF

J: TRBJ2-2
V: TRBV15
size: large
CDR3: CATSRDLGNTGELFF

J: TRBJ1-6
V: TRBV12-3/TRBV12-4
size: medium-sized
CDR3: CASRSGTNNSPLHF

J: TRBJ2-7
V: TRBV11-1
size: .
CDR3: CASSLGNEQYF

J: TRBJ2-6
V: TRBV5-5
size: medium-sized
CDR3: CASTRLGNSGANVLTF

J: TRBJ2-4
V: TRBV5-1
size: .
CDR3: CASSPGGGNIQYF

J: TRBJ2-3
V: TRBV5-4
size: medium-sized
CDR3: CASSPLTGGRDTQYF

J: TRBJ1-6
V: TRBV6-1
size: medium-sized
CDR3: CASSGTGDNSPLHF

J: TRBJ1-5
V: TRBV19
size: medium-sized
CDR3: CASSMQDQPQHF

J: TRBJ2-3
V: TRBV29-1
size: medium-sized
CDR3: CSGRRRASTDTQYF

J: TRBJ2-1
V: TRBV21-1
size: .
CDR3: CASSKGLAGESYNEQFF

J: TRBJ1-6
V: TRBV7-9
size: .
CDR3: CASSSSGQSSYNSPLHF

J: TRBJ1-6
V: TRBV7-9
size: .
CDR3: CASSLRSGGDTNFNSPLHF

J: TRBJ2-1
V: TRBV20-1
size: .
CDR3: CSARGSHNEQFF

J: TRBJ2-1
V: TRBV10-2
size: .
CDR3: CASRRPLLSEQFF

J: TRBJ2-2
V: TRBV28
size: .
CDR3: CASMAWPGELFF

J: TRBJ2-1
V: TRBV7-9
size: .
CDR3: CASSSPTSGLNEQFF

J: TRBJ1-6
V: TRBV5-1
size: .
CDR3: CASSFEGSPLHF

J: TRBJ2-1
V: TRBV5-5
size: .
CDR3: CASSLGSGKGYNEQFF

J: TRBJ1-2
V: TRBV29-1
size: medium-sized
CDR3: CSSGKGANYGYTF

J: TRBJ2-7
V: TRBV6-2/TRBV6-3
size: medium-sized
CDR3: CASSYPHDEQYF

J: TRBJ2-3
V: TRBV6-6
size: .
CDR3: CASSRANTQYF

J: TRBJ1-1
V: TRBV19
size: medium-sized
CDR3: CASSVQGVGTEAFF

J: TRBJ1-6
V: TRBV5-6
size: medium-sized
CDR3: CASSLFGQLVNSPLHF

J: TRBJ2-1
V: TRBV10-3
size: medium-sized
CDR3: CAITEGRSYNEQFF

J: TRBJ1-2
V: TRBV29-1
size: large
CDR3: CSVAFFAGEVGGYTF

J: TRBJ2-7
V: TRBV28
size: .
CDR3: CASTMSSYEQYF

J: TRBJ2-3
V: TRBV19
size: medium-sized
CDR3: CASSMASTDTQYF

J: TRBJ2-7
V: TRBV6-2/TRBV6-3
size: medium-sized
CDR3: CASSYRDTYEQYF

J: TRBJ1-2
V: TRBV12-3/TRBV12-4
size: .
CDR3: CASSAIRGYTF

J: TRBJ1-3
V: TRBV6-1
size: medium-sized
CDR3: CASSFSRGGTGNTIYF

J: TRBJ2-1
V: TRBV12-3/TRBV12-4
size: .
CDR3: CASSPKPTTVSQETQYF

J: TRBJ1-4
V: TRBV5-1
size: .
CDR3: CASSLQPDSNEKLFF

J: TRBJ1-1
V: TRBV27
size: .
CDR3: CASSLGTGRTEAFF

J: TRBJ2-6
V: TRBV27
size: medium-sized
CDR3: CASTRTGGVLGANVLTF

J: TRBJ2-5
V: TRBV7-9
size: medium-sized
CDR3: CASSLAGAETQYF

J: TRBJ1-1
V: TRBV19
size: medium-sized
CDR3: CASSIVGVSNTEAFF

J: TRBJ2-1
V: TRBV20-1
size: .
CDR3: CSAPTSGGPSYNEQFF

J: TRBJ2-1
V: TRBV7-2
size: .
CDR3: CASSRPGIYNKQFF

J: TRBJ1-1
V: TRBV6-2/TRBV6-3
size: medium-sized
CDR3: CASSYPSGTGVTEAFF

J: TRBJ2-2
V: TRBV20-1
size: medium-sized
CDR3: CSARGTRDRTGELFF

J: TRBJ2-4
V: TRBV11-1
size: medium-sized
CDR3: CASSFPLAKNIQYF

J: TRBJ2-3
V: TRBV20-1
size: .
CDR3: CSAIGGGAWKDTQYF

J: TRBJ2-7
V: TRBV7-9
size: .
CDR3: CASSLVAGGPTTYGEQYF

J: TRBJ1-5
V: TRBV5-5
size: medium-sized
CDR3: CASSLLRDQPQHF

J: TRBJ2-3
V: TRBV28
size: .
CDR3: CASSPTGLAGGHEGQYF

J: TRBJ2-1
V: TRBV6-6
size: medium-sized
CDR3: CASSSRDRYNEQFF

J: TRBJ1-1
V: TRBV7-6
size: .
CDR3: CASSLEPGNTEAFF

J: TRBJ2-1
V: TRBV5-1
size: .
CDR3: CASSLLDEQFF

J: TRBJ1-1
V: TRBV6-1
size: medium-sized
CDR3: CASRLTGGTEAFF

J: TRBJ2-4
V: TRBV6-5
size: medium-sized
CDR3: CASSSYGGVLDIQYF

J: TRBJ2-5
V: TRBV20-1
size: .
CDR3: CSARAQGEETQYF

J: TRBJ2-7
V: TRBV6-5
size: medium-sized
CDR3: CASSRTSGGSYEQYF

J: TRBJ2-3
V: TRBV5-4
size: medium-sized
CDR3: CASSYWTDTQYF

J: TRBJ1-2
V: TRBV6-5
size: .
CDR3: CASSYDRFRGHRYGYTF

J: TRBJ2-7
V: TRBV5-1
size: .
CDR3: CASSRRDSSYEQYF